Shown below are 31 T cell receptor beta chains from a single sample sequenced in a study of a mutant IDH1 vaccine in newly diagnosed glioma. Using immunoSEQ multiplex PCR, the repertoire was profiled, and TCRdb retains in-frame clones only, with some absent. The sample yields tens of thousands of clones, around nine tenths seen once. Antigens of these TCRs are unknown. Stated time point: week 47, end of study. Topical imiquimod was applied with each vaccine dose, which held 300 ug of mutant IDH1 20-mer peptide. Sequences were derived from PBMCs, sampled from a glioma patient whose treatment included an IDH1 peptide vaccine. These receptors originate from a woman aged 25 to 39 with glioma.

The chain employs TRBV4-1 and TRBJ2-7; perhaps TRBD1 as D (5 bases). Deletions cut 4 bases from V and 3 bases from J, with 10 bases between. From germline, CDR1 is MGHRA and CDR2 YSYEKL. The CDR3 sequence is 13 residues long. The chain's CDR3 is CASSPWTNYEQYF. The CDR3 nucleotides are TGCGCCAGCAGCCCCTGGACAAACTACGAGCAGTACTTC.

The chain joins TRBV6-5 to TRBJ2-7; D is uncertain. This CDR3 contains 14 residues. V was clipped by 2 bases and J by 4 bases, with 12 bases between them. Germline V gene lookup returns CDR1 MNHEY and CDR2 SVGAGI. The CDR3: CASSYLGRNYEQYF. CDR3 DNA sequence: TGTGCCAGCAGTTACCTTGGGCGAAATTACGAGCAGTACTTC.

The rearrangement links TRBV5-1 to TRBJ2-2, with TRBD1 matching 7 bases. The length of the CDR3 is 15 residues. The germline V gene encodes CDR1 SGHRS and CDR2 YFSETQ. V shed 4 bases and J 4 bases; nucleotides not matched to a gene: 7. The DNA of the CDR3 is TGCGCCAGCAGCCCGCCACAGGGGCGCACCGGGGAGCTGTTTTTT. Translated: CASSPPQGRTGELFF.

This chain links TRBV5-6 with TRBJ2-7; TRBD2 aligns across 13 bases. The CDR3 is 14 residues long. In germline, CDR1 is SGHDT, CDR2 YYEEEE. V shed 4 bases and J 3 bases; nucleotides not matched to a gene: 1. The CDR3 sequence is CASSRLAGGYEQYF. In DNA form, the CDR3 reads TGTGCCAGCAGCCGACTAGCGGGGGGCTACGAGCAGTACTTC. The complete variable domain, with remaining parts taken from reference TRBV5-6 and TRBJ2-7, reads DAGVTQSPTHLIKTRGQQVTLRCSPKSGHDTVSWYQQALGQGPQFIFQYYEEEERQRGNFPDRFSGHQFPNYSSELNVNALLLGDSALYLCASSRLAGGYEQYFGPGTRLTVT.

This chain joins TRBV7-2 and TRBJ1-2, with a weak D call TRBD1 (5 bases). Germline values: CDR1 SGHTA, CDR2 FQGNSA. Trimming removed 2 bases from V and 4 bases from J, with 17 bases in between. The CDR3 consists of 16 residues. The CDR3 DNA reads TGTGCCAGCAGCTTATATGGGGGGGACTGGGGCTATGGCTACACCTTC. Protein product: CASSLYGGDWGYGYTF.

The J gene is TRBJ1-2, the V gene TRBV19; D is uncertain. This CDR3 comprises 13 residues. Trimming took 4 bases from V and 8 from J, leaving 14 bases between them. CDR1 is LNHDA and CDR2 is SQIVND in the germline V gene (reference sequence). This chain's CDR3 is CASSSVVESGYTF. In DNA, the CDR3 is TGTGCCAGTAGTAGTGTGGTGGAGAGCGGCTACACCTTC.

The chain recombines TRBV30 with TRBJ1-6, with D unclear. The V gene lost 3 bases and the J gene lost 11 bases, with 8 bases spanning the gap. The germline V gene encodes CDR1 GTSNPN and CDR2 SVGIG (reference sequence). CDR3 length: 11 amino acids. The CDR3 loop reads CAWSNGTPLHF. CDR3 nucleotide sequence: TGTGCCTGGAGCAACGGTACACCCCTCCACTTT.

The chain joins TRBV29-1 to TRBJ2-7, with D perhaps TRBD1 (5 bases). The CDR3 loop spans 12 amino acids. Per germline, CDR1 SQVTM and CDR2 ANQGSEA. V was cut by 6 bases and J by 2 bases, with 11 bases left in between. The CDR3 loop is CSVADRTYEQYF. The CDR3 region has the DNA TGCAGCGTGGCAGACAGAACCTACGAGCAGTACTTC.

The chain recombines TRBV5-6 with TRBJ1-5; D ambiguous. Germline V gene lookup returns CDR1 SGHDT and CDR2 YYEEEE. V shed 0 bases and J shed 9 bases, with 7 bases lying between them. The CDR3 length is 12 residues. The CDR3 region has the DNA TGTGCCAGCAGCTTGGTTGATGGGCCCCAGCATTTT. This gives the protein CASSLVDGPQHF.

The J gene is TRBJ2-7, the V gene TRBV14; 7 bases line up with TRBD1. Germline V gives CDR1 SGHDN, CDR2 FVKESK. Trimming at V came to 4 bases and at J to 0 bases, leaving 6 bases not matched to a gene. The CDR3 covers 15 residues. CDR3 DNA: TGTGCCAGCAGCCGACAGGGTAGGAGCTCCTACGAGCAGTACTTC. It translates to CASSRQGRSSYEQYF.

The chain carries TRBV6-5 and TRBJ1-1, with 7 positions matching TRBD1. The trim removed 4 bases at V and 4 bases at J, leaving 9 bases unmatched. Germline V CDR1 and CDR2: MNHEY, SVGAGI. This CDR3 region has 15 residues. The CDR3 DNA reads TGTGCCAGCAGTTGGGTTAGGGGGCAGATCACTGAAGCTTTCTTT. Its translation: CASSWVRGQITEAFF.

The chain is built from TRBV14 and TRBJ1-2, with D perhaps TRBD1 (6 bases). The length of the CDR3 is 15 residues. V lost 0 bases, J lost 5 bases, and 13 bases lay in between. The germline V gene has CDR1 SGHDN and CDR2 FVKESK. In DNA, the CDR3 is TGTGCCAGCAGCCAAGATCTCAGGGGAACATATGGCTACACCTTC. Translated, it gives CASSQDLRGTYGYTF.

This rearrangement joins TRBV30 to TRBJ2-3, with D perhaps TRBD2 (5 bases). Per the germline V gene, CDR1 is GTSNPN and CDR2 is SVGIG (reference sequence). V was cut by 0 bases and J by 4 bases, with 5 bases left in between. The CDR3 loop spans 12 amino acids. The CDR3 nucleotides read TGTGCCTGGAGTGTACTAGCAGATACGCAGTATTTT. It encodes CAWSVLADTQYF.

V is TRBV19 and J is TRBJ2-7; the D gene could be TRBD1 or TRBD2 (5 bases each). Germline CDR1 and CDR2: LNHDA and SQIVND (reference sequence). The CDR3 extends over 16 amino acids. Trimming stripped 2 bases from V and 2 bases from J, with 16 bases between. The CDR3 nucleotides read TGTGCCAGTAGTATAAGGGAAGGGGACGCGGCCTACGAGCAGTACTTC. Its translation is CASSIREGDAAYEQYF.

The genes are TRBV7-9 and TRBJ2-7, with 7 bases lining up with TRBD1. The V segment lost 8 bases and the J segment 4 bases; nucleotides outside the gene matches: 8. CDR1 SEHNR and CDR2 FQNEAQ come from the germline V gene (reference sequence). This CDR3 is 13 amino acids long. The CDR3 DNA sequence: TGTGCCAGCGTGAATACAGGGGAATACGAGCAGTACTTC. Protein: CASVNTGEYEQYF.

The V call is TRBV5-4, the J call TRBJ1-1, with 8 nucleotides matching TRBD1. The J segment lost 4 bases and the V segment lost 0 bases, leaving 8 bases of the junction unmatched. The germline CDR1 and CDR2 sequences are SGHNT and YYREEE (reference sequence). This CDR3 contains 16 residues. The CDR3 DNA reads TGTGCCAGCAGCTTGGACCAGGGGGCAGTAGGCACTGAAGCTTTCTTT. It specifies CASSLDQGAVGTEAFF.

The CDR3 DNA is TGTGCCAGCAGTGAATGGGCGGGGAGGCAAGAGACCCAGTACTTC. Translating it yields CASSEWAGRQETQYF. This sequence joins TRBV6-1 and TRBJ2-5; a weak D match, TRBD2 (6 bases). The V gene's germline CDR1 is MNHNS and CDR2 SASEGT. The CDR3 runs to 15 residues. Trimming took off 2 bases at V and 2 bases at J, with 12 bases between the two ends.

This sequence joins TRBV7-6 and TRBJ2-7; 9 bases are shared with TRBD1. This CDR3 spans 15 amino acids. Trimming removed 5 bases from V and 5 bases from J; junction bases left unmatched: 10. The V gene's germline CDR1 is SGHVS and CDR2 FNYEAQ. CDR3 loop: CASSLSGTGMNEQYF. The CDR3, as DNA: TGTGCCAGCAGCCTATCCGGGACAGGGATGAACGAGCAGTACTTC.

The chain recombines TRBV25-1 with TRBJ2-1; D might be TRBD1 (5 bases). The CDR3 covers 13 residues. The V end lost 6 bases, the J end lost 7 bases, and 13 bases lay between the germline ends. Germline CDR1 is MGHDK and CDR2 is SYGVNS. The CDR3 protein is CASREQTENEQFF. For the CDR3, the DNA is TGTGCCAGCAGGGAACAGACAGAAAATGAGCAGTTCTTC.

The CDR3 spells CASGLLAGGRDTQYF. CDR3 nucleotides: TGTGCCAGCGGTTTACTAGCGGGGGGGAGAGATACGCAGTATTTT. The chain carries TRBV9 and TRBJ2-3; TRBD2 matches 13 bases. CDR1 and CDR2 from the germline V gene are SGDLS and YYNGEE. V lost 7 bases and J lost 5; bases outside the gene matches: 7. This CDR3 is built from 15 residues.

The rearrangement joins TRBV7-2 to TRBJ1-4; the D gene is possibly TRBD1 (5 bases). The germline V gene has CDR1 SGHTA and CDR2 FQGNSA. Deletions cut 0 bases from V and 4 bases from J, with 6 bases between. The CDR3 totals 14 residues. The CDR3 sequence: CASSLAGVNEKLFF. CDR3 nucleotide sequence: TGTGCCAGCAGCTTAGCAGGGGTTAATGAAAAACTGTTTTTT.

V usage is TRBV5-6 and J usage is TRBJ2-1; TRBD2 matches at 9 bases. The V gene end was trimmed by 0 bases and the J gene end by 8 bases; junction bases not matched to a gene: 6. The CDR3 is 15 amino acids. Germline V gives CDR1 SGHDT, CDR2 YYEEEE. DNA for the CDR3: TGTGCCAGCAGCTTGGGCGGGGGGGCCATGCATGAGCAGTTCTTC. Translated: CASSLGGGAMHEQFF.

V and J are TRBV10-3 and TRBJ2-7; no clear D. Germline V gives CDR1 ENHRY, CDR2 SYGVKD. The CDR3 length is 13 residues. Trimming left V 8 bases short and J 0 bases short, with 11 bases between. The chain's CDR3 is CAILDGLSYEQYF. In DNA, the CDR3 is TGTGCCATCTTGGACGGCCTCTCCTACGAGCAGTACTTC.

This clone was counted a single time. The rearrangement uses TRBV11-2 and TRBJ2-7; D gene uncertain. Between the trimmed V and J ends, which lost 5 bases and 0 bases, there was a span of 5 bases. Germline CDR1 and CDR2: SGHAT and FQNNGV. CDR3 length: 12 amino acids. The CDR3, as DNA: TGTGCCAGCAGCCCCCGCTCCTACGAGCAGTACTTC. This encodes CASSPRSYEQYF.

The chain has TRBV7-8 and TRBJ2-1; the match to TRBD2 covers 10 bases. V lost 5 bases to trimming and J lost 0 bases; unmatched junction nucleotides: 4. This CDR3 spans 16 amino acids. CDR1 and CDR2 (germline): SGHVS, FQNEAQ. The DNA of the CDR3 is TGTGCCAGCAGCAAACTAGCGGGGTCCTCCTACAATGAGCAGTTCTTC. Protein product: CASSKLAGSSYNEQFF.

This chain connects TRBV27 to TRBJ1-1; 7 bases align to TRBD1. CDR1 is MNHEY and CDR2 is SMNVEV in the germline V gene (reference sequence). The CDR3 spans 13 residues. Unmatched junction bases numbered 5, after V lost 5 bases and J lost 5 bases. CDR3 nucleotide sequence: TGTGCCAGCAGTACTAGACAGGGTACTGAAGCTTTCTTT. Translation: CASSTRQGTEAFF.

The chain is built from TRBV4-3 and TRBJ2-1; a possible D gene is TRBD1 (5 bases). V dropped 1 base and J dropped 1 base, with 8 bases sitting between them. The CDR3 consists of 15 residues. In germline, CDR1 is LGHNA, CDR2 YSLEER. The CDR3 is CASSQADSSYNEQFF. The CDR3 nucleotides are TGCGCCAGCAGCCAAGCCGACAGTTCCTACAATGAGCAGTTCTTC.

The V gene is TRBV15, the J gene TRBJ1-1; D not resolved. Trimming left V 0 bases short and J 4 bases short, with 12 bases between. The CDR3 has 15 residues. Germline V gene sequence: CDR1 LNHNV, CDR2 YYDKDF (reference sequence). The CDR3 sequence is CATSRDPQPGTEAFF. Written as DNA, the CDR3 is TGTGCCACCAGCAGAGATCCTCAGCCCGGCACTGAAGCTTTCTTT. Based on the CDR3 plus reference TRBV15 and TRBJ1-1, the full variable domain is DAMVIQNPRYQVTQFGKPVTLSCSQTLNHNVMYWYQQKSSQAPKLLFHYYDKDFNNEADTPDNFQSRRPNTSFCFLDIRSPGLGDTAMYLCATSRDPQPGTEAFFGQGTRLTVV.

V is TRBV7-9 and J is TRBJ1-5; D might be TRBD1 (5 bases). Trimming cost V 2 bases and J 5 bases, with 10 bases left between them. The CDR3 totals 14 residues. Germline values: CDR1 SEHNR, CDR2 FQNEAQ (reference sequence). This CDR3 is CASSLLGDYQPQHF. For the CDR3, the DNA is TGTGCCAGCAGCTTATTAGGGGACTATCAGCCCCAGCATTTT.

The chain recombines TRBV6-1 with TRBJ2-4; tentative D call: TRBD1 (5 bases). The germline gives CDR1 MNHNS, CDR2 SASEGT. This CDR3 is built from 19 residues. V was trimmed by 1 base and J by 0 bases, leaving 19 bases between them. This CDR3 reads CASSEVLSTVSLAKNIQYF. The CDR3 nucleotides read TGTGCCAGCAGTGAAGTCCTATCGACAGTTTCCTTAGCCAAAAACATTCAGTACTTC.

The chain couples TRBV6-6 to TRBJ2-1, with TRBD1 matching over 7 bases. J gave up 0 bases and V 2 bases, and 1 base lay outside the gene matches. This CDR3 region has 15 residues. Per germline, CDR1 MNHNY and CDR2 SVGAGI (reference sequence). CDR3 sequence (DNA): TGTGCCAGCAGTTACGGGGACAGCTCCTACAATGAGCAGTTCTTC. Translation gives CASSYGDSSYNEQFF.